Listed below are T cell receptor beta chains from one sample, sequenced in a study of cytomegalovirus exposure and HLA in healthy donors. The assay was immunoSEQ multiplex PCR, and TCRdb's table has in-frame clones only and misses some. The sample has over 50,000 clones, approximately 80% seen once. The sequenced material came from PBMCs. These receptors all come from a man aged 35 to 55 in good health and CMV-seronegative. Each CDR3 is given with its conserved first and last residue. Fields, in order: J gene, D gene, clone size, V gene, CDR3 protein, CDR3 DNA. A D gene is named only where the DNA matches it firmly. The size field is filled for only some rows; it gives once, few, many or a size class.

TRBJ2-3 TRBD1 . TRBV7-8 CASSFVGRGRDTQYF TGTGCCAGCAGCTTCGTGGGAAGGGGGCGGGATACGCAGTATTTT
TRBJ2-1 TRBD2 many TRBV6-1 CASSDSSGSYNEQFF TGTGCCAGCAGTGACTCTAGCGGCTCCTACAATGAGCAGTTCTTC
TRBJ1-5 . . TRBV19 CASGNRESNQPQHF TGTGCCAGTGGGAACAGGGAGAGCAATCAGCCCCAGCATTTT
TRBJ1-2 . . TRBV7-9 CASSLSSGTPHF TGTGCCAGCAGCTTGTCCTCCGGGACACCCCACTTC
TRBJ1-5 . . TRBV28 CASSTGQPQHF TGTGCCAGCAGTACAGGTCAGCCCCAGCATTTT
TRBJ1-2 TRBD1 . TRBV19 CASSGPGQLFYGYTF TGTGCCAGTAGTGGGCCGGGACAGCTCTTCTATGGCTACACCTTC
TRBJ1-2 TRBD1 . TRBV4-1 CASRTQGASGYTF TGCGCCAGCCGGACACAGGGGGCGAGCGGCTACACCTTC
TRBJ1-1 . . TRBV5-6 CASSLVGSTEAFF TGTGCCAGCAGCTTGGTAGGGAGCACTGAAGCTTTCTTT
TRBJ1-4 . . TRBV7-9 CASSLKLAGAYEKLFF TGTGCCAGCAGCTTAAAGCTGGCAGGGGCCTATGAAAAACTGTTTTTT
TRBJ1-1 . . TRBV27 CASSFRGDIPVNTEAFF TGTGCCAGCAGTTTTCGGGGGGACATTCCGGTGAACACTGAAGCTTTCTTT
TRBJ2-7 TRBD1 . TRBV11-3 CASSPGGTGPYEQYF TGTGCCAGCAGCCCGGGCGGGACAGGGCCCTACGAGCAGTACTTC
TRBJ1-2 . . TRBV4-1 CASSQDTGMDYGYTF TGCGCCAGCAGCCAAGATACAGGGATGGACTATGGCTACACCTTC
TRBJ2-7 TRBD1 . TRBV2 CASGGQLYEQYF TGTGCCAGCGGGGGACAGCTCTACGAGCAGTACTTC
TRBJ1-6 TRBD1 . TRBV15 CATSGRDRKNSPLHF TGTGCCACCAGCGGGCGGGACAGGAAGAATTCACCCCTCCACTTT
TRBJ2-4 . once TRBV5-1 CASSPGLANIQYF TGCGCCAGCAGCCCCGGACTGGCAAACATTCAGTACTTC
TRBJ2-1 TRBD1 . TRBV18 CASSPRDSSSNEQFF TGTGCCAGCTCACCCCGGGACAGTTCTTCCAATGAGCAGTTCTTC
TRBJ2-2 . . TRBV20-1 CSAEGGSELFF TGCAGTGCTGAGGGGGGGTCCGAGCTGTTTTTT
TRBJ1-1 . few TRBV6-5 CASSYAGDPNTEAFF TGTGCCAGCAGTTATGCGGGGGACCCGAACACTGAAGCTTTCTTT
TRBJ1-3 . . TRBV19 CASSPGRPYYGNTIYF TGTGCCAGTAGTCCAGGGCGGCCGTACTATGGAAACACCATATATTTT
TRBJ2-5 TRBD2 . TRBV2 CASREGLAGGQVETQYF TGTGCCAGCAGGGAAGGACTAGCGGGGGGGCAAGTCGAGACCCAGTACTTC
TRBJ2-3 . . TRBV5-1 CASSLLVSTDTQYF TGCGCCAGCAGTTTGCTTGTAAGCACAGATACGCAGTATTTT
TRBJ1-1 . . TRBV2 CASLKQGMNTEAFF TGTGCCAGCTTAAAACAGGGCATGAACACTGAAGCTTTCTTT
TRBJ1-5 . . TRBV15 CATSRDGSGGLPQHF TGTGCCACCAGCAGAGATGGGTCGGGGGGCTTGCCCCAGCATTTT
TRBJ2-5 TRBD2 . TRBV5-4 CASSSVAGGPVQETQYF TGTGCCAGCAGCTCCGTAGCGGGGGGGCCAGTACAAGAGACCCAGTACTTC
TRBJ2-7 TRBD1 . TRBV13 CASSSGRQGSYEQYF TGTGCCAGCAGCTCCGGTAGACAGGGTTCCTACGAGCAGTACTTC
TRBJ1-5 TRBD1 once TRBV6-6 CASSRRTGNDQPQHF TGTGCCAGCAGTCGCCGGACAGGGAACGATCAGCCCCAGCATTTT
TRBJ1-2 . . TRBV5-4 CASSLEGGRGGYTF TGTGCCAGCAGCTTGGAAGGCGGGAGGGGCGGCTACACCTTC
TRBJ1-6 TRBD1 . TRBV2 CASSAGGAGYNSPLHF TGTGCCAGCAGTGCAGGGGGCGCGGGATATAATTCACCCCTCCACTTT
TRBJ1-2 TRBD1 . TRBV29-1 CSVQYRDRAYGYTF TGCAGCGTTCAATACCGGGACAGGGCCTATGGCTACACCTTC
TRBJ1-2 TRBD1 . TRBV29-1 CSLGQPYGYTF TGCAGCTTGGGACAGCCCTATGGCTACACCTTC
TRBJ2-1 . . TRBV19 CASSTHSGPSYNEQFF TGTGCCAGTAGTACACATAGCGGTCCTTCCTACAATGAGCAGTTCTTC
TRBJ1-2 . . TRBV28 CASSKPRLPGDYGYTF TGTGCCAGCAGCAAACCCCGGCTCCCAGGCGACTATGGCTACACCTTC
TRBJ2-2 TRBD1 . TRBV10-3 CAARTGGDTGELFF TGTGCCGCCAGGACAGGGGGCGACACCGGGGAGCTGTTTTTT
TRBJ2-6 . . TRBV4-2 CASSQPGSHSGANVLTF TGTGCCAGCAGCCAACCGGGATCCCACTCTGGGGCCAACGTCCTGACTTTC
TRBJ2-5 TRBD2 . TRBV2 CASSSSSGGIQETQYF TGTGCCAGCAGCAGCTCTAGCGGGGGAATCCAAGAGACCCAGTACTTC
TRBJ1-2 . . TRBV2 CASRGDTYGYTF TGTGCCAGCAGGGGAGACACCTATGGCTACACCTTC
TRBJ2-6 TRBD1 . TRBV30 CAWSSGTGGTNVLTF TGTGCCTGGAGTTCCGGGACAGGGGGTACCAACGTCCTGACTTTC
TRBJ1-4 . few TRBV5-6 CASSLGGLEKLFF TGTGCCAGCAGCTTGGGGGGGCTAGAAAAACTGTTTTTT
TRBJ2-3 TRBD2 . TRBV2 CASSEQRGDTDTQYF TGTGCCAGCAGTGAGCAGCGGGGGGACACAGATACGCAGTATTTT
TRBJ1-5 . . TRBV4-2 CASSQERGNQPQHF TGTGCCAGCAGCCAAGAGCGGGGCAATCAGCCCCAGCATTTT
TRBJ2-1 . . TRBV19 CASSNTPLGGFQFF TGTGCCAGTAGTAATACCCCTCTGGGGGGATTCCAGTTCTTC